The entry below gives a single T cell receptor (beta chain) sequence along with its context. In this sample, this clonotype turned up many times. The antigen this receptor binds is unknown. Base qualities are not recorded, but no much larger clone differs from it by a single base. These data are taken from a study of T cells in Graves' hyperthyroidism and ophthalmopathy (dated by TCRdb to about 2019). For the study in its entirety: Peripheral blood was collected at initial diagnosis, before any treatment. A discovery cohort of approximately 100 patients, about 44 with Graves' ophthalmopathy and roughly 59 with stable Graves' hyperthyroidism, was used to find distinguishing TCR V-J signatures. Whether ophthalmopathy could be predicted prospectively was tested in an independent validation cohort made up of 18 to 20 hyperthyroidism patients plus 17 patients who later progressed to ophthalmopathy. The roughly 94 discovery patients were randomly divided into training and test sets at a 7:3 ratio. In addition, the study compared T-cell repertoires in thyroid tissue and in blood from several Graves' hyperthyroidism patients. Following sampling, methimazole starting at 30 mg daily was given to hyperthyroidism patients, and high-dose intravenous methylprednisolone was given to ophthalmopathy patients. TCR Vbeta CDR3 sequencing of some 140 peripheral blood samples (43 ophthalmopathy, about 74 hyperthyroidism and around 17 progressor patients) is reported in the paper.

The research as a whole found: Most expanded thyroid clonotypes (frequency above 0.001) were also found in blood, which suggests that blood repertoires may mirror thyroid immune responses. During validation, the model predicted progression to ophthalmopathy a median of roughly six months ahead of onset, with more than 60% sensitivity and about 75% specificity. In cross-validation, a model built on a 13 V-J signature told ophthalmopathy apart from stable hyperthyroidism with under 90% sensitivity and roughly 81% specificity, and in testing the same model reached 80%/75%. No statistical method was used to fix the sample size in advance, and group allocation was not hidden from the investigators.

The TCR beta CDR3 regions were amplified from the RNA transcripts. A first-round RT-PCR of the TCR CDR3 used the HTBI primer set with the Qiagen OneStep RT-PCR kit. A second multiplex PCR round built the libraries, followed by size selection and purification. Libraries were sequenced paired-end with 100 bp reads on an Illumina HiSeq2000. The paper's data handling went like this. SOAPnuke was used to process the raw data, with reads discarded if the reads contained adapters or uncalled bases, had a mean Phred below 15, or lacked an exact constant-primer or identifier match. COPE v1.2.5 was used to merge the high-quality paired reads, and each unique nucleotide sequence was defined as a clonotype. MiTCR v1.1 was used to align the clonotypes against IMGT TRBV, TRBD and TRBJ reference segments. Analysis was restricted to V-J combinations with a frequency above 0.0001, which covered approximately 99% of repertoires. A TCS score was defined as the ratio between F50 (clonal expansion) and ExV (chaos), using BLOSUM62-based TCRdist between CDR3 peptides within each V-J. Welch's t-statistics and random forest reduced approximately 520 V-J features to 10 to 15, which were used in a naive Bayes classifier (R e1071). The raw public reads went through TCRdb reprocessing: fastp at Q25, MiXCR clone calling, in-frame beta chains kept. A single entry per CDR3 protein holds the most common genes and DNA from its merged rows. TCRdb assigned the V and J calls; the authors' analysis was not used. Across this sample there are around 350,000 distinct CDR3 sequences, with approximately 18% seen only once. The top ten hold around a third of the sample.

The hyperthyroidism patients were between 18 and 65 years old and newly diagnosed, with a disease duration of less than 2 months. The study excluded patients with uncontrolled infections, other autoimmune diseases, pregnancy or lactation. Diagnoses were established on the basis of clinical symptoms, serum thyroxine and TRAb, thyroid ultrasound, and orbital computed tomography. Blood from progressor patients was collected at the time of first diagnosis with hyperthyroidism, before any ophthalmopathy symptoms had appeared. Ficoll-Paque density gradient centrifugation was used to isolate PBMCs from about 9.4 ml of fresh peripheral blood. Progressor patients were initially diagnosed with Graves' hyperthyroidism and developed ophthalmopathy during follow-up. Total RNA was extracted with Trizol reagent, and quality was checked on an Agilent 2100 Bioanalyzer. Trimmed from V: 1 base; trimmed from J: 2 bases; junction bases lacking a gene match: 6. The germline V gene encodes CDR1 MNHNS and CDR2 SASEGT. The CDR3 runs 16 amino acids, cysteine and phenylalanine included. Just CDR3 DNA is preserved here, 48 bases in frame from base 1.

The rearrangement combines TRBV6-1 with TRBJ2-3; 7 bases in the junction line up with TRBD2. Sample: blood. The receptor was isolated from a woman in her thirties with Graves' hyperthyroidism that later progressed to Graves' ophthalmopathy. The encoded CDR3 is CASSEGLADFTDTQYF. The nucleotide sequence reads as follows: TGTGCCAGCAGTGAAGGGCTAGCGGATTTCACAGATACGCAGTATTTT.